Listed here is a single T cell receptor beta chain. The antigen is undetermined. This sample was included in a study of CD4 T cells in relation to SARS-CoV-2 and coronaviruses. Study context: No peptide or an HIV-1 Nef peptide pool served as negative control.

The data were produced by immunoSEQ multiplex PCR, yet TCRdb's version contains in-frame clones alone and is incomplete. The sample shows approximately 30,000 clones, 74% of them seen only once. V shed 4 bases and J 5 bases; nucleotides not matched to a gene: 11. Germline CDR1 is SGHRS and CDR2 is YFSETQ. CDR3 length: 15 amino acids. Regarding the study as a whole: Samples before the pandemic and after infection were not matched within any donor. In around 60% of donors, memory CD4+ clonotypes crossrecognized SARS-CoV-2 and at least one common cold coronavirus spike.

Unexposed donor CD4+ T cells date from about 2010-2019, before the COVID-19 pandemic. CD4+ T cells were isolated from the cells after 10 days of culture. Cells permitting, SARS-CoV-2 S/N and four cold-coronavirus spikes were tested on unexposed-donor CD4+ T cells. Sequenced: CD4+ T cells from PBMCs, cultured in vitro. This clonotype originated in a human donor in good health. The chain is built from TRBV5-1 and TRBJ2-7; 8 bases map to TRBD1. The CDR3 protein is CASSIALDRADEQYF. CDR3 DNA: TGCGCCAGCAGCATCGCCTTGGACAGGGCCGACGAGCAGTACTTC.